The next 23 T cell receptor beta chains were all read from a single sample in a study of vaccination effects on CD4 cells after COVID-19 (dated 2022 in TCRdb). The ViraFEST assay stimulated PBMC with viral peptide pools and then used TCR sequencing to identify antigen-specific CD4+ T cell clonotypes by expansion. After around ten days of culture, CD4+ T cells were isolated with the EasySep CD4+ T cell isolation kit. Participants received two doses of either the BNT162b2 or the mRNA-1273 mRNA SARS-CoV-2 vaccine. The antigens of these receptors remain unknown. Library preparation was by the immunoSEQ multiplex PCR assay. TCRdb holds this immuneACCESS table with in-frame rearrangements only. Some clones are missing; in checked studies, unresolved V genes explain under half, and the rest has no known cause. The sample records about 59,000 clones, around 80% of which are singletons. 1.5% to 2% of the sample rests with the top ten.

Sequencing used CD4+ T cells from PBMCs cultured with HCoV-OC43 spike peptides, obtained after COVID-19 vaccination. In the paper's terms, the cell subset or site label means: HCoV-OC43 spike overlapping peptide pool stimulation. The receptors were sampled from a human donor who received a COVID-19 vaccine.

The V gene is TRBV11-3, the J gene TRBJ2-2, with 11 bases identical to TRBD2. Per germline, CDR1 SGHNT and CDR2 YENEEA. CDR3 length: 14 amino acids. The V and J ends lost 5 bases and 9 bases, in that order; junction bases with no gene match: 5. Written as DNA, the CDR3 is TGTGCCAGCAGCCGTAGCGGGGGGGCCAGGGAGCTGTTTTTT. Protein product: CASSRSGGARELFF.

V is TRBV2 and J is TRBJ1-1, with unresolved D. V was cut by 4 bases and J by 4 bases, with 10 bases left in between. Per germline, CDR1 SNHLY and CDR2 FYNNEI. The length of the CDR3 is 13 residues. CDR3 protein: CASSGQYGTEAFF. CDR3 nucleotides: TGTGCCAGCAGTGGACAATACGGCACTGAAGCTTTCTTT.

The gene calls are TRBV27 and TRBJ1-1, with D unclear. The CDR3 runs 18 residues. Deletions cut 4 bases from V and 2 bases from J, with 23 bases between. CDR1 and CDR2 from the germline V gene are MNHEY and SMNVEV (reference sequence). CDR3 protein: CASSYKSRVAPTNTEAFF. In nucleotides, the CDR3 is TGTGCCAGCAGTTATAAGAGTCGGGTGGCTCCCACTAACACTGAAGCTTTCTTT.

The gene calls are TRBV6-5 and TRBJ2-5, with D perhaps matching TRBD1 or TRBD2 (5 bases each). The CDR3 totals 14 residues. Germline CDR1 MNHEY, CDR2 SVGAGI. V was cut by 2 bases and J by 2 bases, with 9 bases left in between. The chain's CDR3 is CASSYTGPQETQYF. In DNA, the CDR3 is TGTGCCAGCAGTTACACGGGGCCTCAAGAGACCCAGTACTTC.

The chain has TRBV18 and TRBJ1-6; D gene uncertain. The germline CDR1 and CDR2 sequences are KGHSH and LQKENI. This CDR3 region has 14 residues. V was cut by 6 bases and J by 4 bases, with 10 bases left in between. The CDR3 sequence is CASSPQEYNSPLHF. The CDR3 DNA is TGTGCCAGCTCTCCCCAGGAGTATAATTCACCCCTCCACTTT.

The chain joins TRBV14 to TRBJ1-4; no clear D. Deletions cut 1 base from V and 8 bases from J, with 14 bases between. Germline loops: CDR1 SGHDN, CDR2 FVKESK. This CDR3 region has 15 residues. The CDR3 nucleotides read TGTGCCAGCAGCCAAGCCGGGCAGTCGAAAGAAAAACTGTTTTTT. This encodes CASSQAGQSKEKLFF.

The V gene is TRBV5-8, the J gene TRBJ1-1, with TRBD1 identical over 8 bases. V dropped 2 bases and J dropped 5; count of bases not matched to a gene: 11. Per germline, CDR1 SGHTS and CDR2 YDEGEE. This CDR3 is built from 16 residues. The CDR3 reads CASSFYWGTGGTEAFF. CDR3 sequence (DNA): TGTGCCAGCAGCTTCTACTGGGGAACAGGGGGAACTGAAGCTTTCTTT.

This chain links TRBV5-5 with TRBJ2-2; weak D call: TRBD1 (6 bases). The CDR3 is 15 residues long. V lost 7 bases and J 5 bases, leaving 18 bases between the germline ends. Germline CDR1 reads SGHKS; CDR2 reads YYEKEE (reference sequence). This CDR3 is CASHQQGGLTGELFF. The CDR3 DNA follows: TGTGCCAGCCATCAACAGGGCGGACTGACCGGGGAGCTGTTTTTT.

CDR3 region: CASMPLGTGRAGELFF. CDR3 in DNA: TGTGCCAGTATGCCACTTGGGACAGGGAGGGCCGGGGAGCTGTTTTTT. The rearrangement links TRBV19 to TRBJ2-2, with 9 positions matching TRBD1. Germline-derived CDR1 and CDR2 are LNHDA and SQIVND (reference sequence). Losses at the gene ends were 7 bases for V and 6 bases for J; bases not matched to a gene: 12. The length of the CDR3 is 16 residues.

The V and J genes are TRBV7-3 and TRBJ1-1; D gene ambiguous. The CDR3 runs 14 residues. V dropped 5 bases and J dropped 2 bases, with 12 bases sitting between them. Germline CDR1 SGHTA, CDR2 FQGTGA. CDR3 in amino acids: CASSPYSDNTEAFF. The CDR3 region has the DNA TGTGCCAGCAGCCCCTACAGTGACAACACTGAAGCTTTCTTT.

The V and J genes are TRBV24-1 and TRBJ1-1; the D is unclear. The germline gives CDR1 KGHDR, CDR2 SFDVKD. V was shortened by 3 bases and J by 5 bases, with 9 bases between the two germline ends. The CDR3 loop spans 13 amino acids. The CDR3 protein is CATSDERETEAFF. CDR3 nucleotide sequence: TGTGCCACCAGTGATGAAAGGGAGACTGAAGCTTTCTTT.

The rearrangement links TRBV6-5 to TRBJ1-6, with TRBD1 matching 10 bases. Germline CDR1 is MNHEY and CDR2 is SVGAGI. CDR3 length: 15 residues. V was clipped by 7 bases and J by 10 bases; unmatched bases: 10. DNA for the CDR3: TGTGCCAGCAACGGGGACAGGGGTAGGCGGTCACCCCTCCACTTT. Amino acid sequence: CASNGDRGRRSPLHF.

The V gene is TRBV28, the J gene TRBJ1-3, with TRBD1 as a possible D gene (6 bases). Germline CDR1 MDHEN, CDR2 SYDVKM. V lost 9 bases and J lost 1, with 13 bases in between. This CDR3 has 14 amino acids. CDR3 in DNA: TGTGCCAGTAGCAGGGGTCCGTCTGGAAACACCATATATTTT. Protein sequence: CASSRGPSGNTIYF.

This clone was picked up a small number of times. The chain has TRBV7-2 and TRBJ1-6; D remains ambiguous. CDR1 is SGHTA, CDR2 FQGNSA, per germline. CDR3 length equals 16 residues. The ends were cut back, 2 bases at V and 7 bases at J, with 15 bases in the middle. CDR3 amino acids: CASSLFSGFGNSPLHF. The CDR3 region has the DNA TGTGCCAGCAGCTTATTTTCGGGATTCGGGAATTCACCCCTCCACTTT.

The chain is built from TRBV7-2 and TRBJ2-1, with 11 positions matching TRBD2. The CDR3 is 16 residues long. Germline lookup yields CDR1 SGHTA and CDR2 FQGNSA. V lost 4 bases to trimming and J lost 2 bases; unmatched junction nucleotides: 4. The CDR3 DNA is TGTGCCAGCAGCTATCGACTAGCGGGGACCTACAATGAGCAGTTCTTC. This encodes CASSYRLAGTYNEQFF. The whole variable domain, remainder taken from reference TRBV7-2 and TRBJ2-1, is GAGVSQSPSNKVTEKGKDVELRCDPISGHTALYWYRQSLGQGLEFLIYFQGNSAPDKSGLPSDRFSAERTGGSVSTLTIQRTQQEDSAVYLCASSYRLAGTYNEQFFGPGTRLTVL.

This clone was detected only once. This sequence joins TRBV5-1 and TRBJ1-6; D unclear. The CDR3 loop spans 14 amino acids. V was shortened by 0 bases and J by 9 bases, with 10 bases between the two germline ends. Germline values: CDR1 SGHRS, CDR2 YFSETQ. CDR3 amino acids: CASSLATPSSPLHF. The CDR3, as DNA: TGCGCCAGCAGCTTGGCAACCCCCTCTTCACCCCTCCACTTT.

The chain joins TRBV19 to TRBJ2-5, with D unresolved. Germline loops: CDR1 LNHDA, CDR2 SQIVND (reference sequence). V lost 4 bases and J 4 bases, leaving 10 bases between the germline ends. The length of the CDR3 is 13 residues. Here the CDR3 DNA reads TGTGCCAGTAGTAGAGCCTCCGGAGAGACCCAGTACTTC. It yields the protein CASSRASGETQYF.

The V call is TRBV7-8, the J call TRBJ2-1; TRBD2 aligns across 11 bases. The length of the CDR3 is 15 residues. Germline V gene lookup returns CDR1 SGHVS and CDR2 FQNEAQ. J gave up 7 bases and V 6 bases, and 8 bases lay outside the gene matches. DNA of the CDR3: TGTGCCAGCAGTTATAGCGGGGGGGATTGGAATGAGCAGTTCTTC. This encodes CASSYSGGDWNEQFF. The variable domain in full, completed from reference TRBV7-8 and TRBJ2-1, reads GAGVSQSPRYKVAKRGQDVALRCDPISGHVSLFWYQQALGQGPEFLTYFQNEAQLDKSGLPSDRFFAERPEGSVSTLKIQRTQQEDSAVYLCASSYSGGDWNEQFFGPGTRLTVL.

This chain joins TRBV7-8 and TRBJ1-5, with D uncertain. The CDR3 consists of 14 residues. Germline loops: CDR1 SGHVS, CDR2 FQNEAQ. The V gene lost 5 bases and the J gene lost 0 bases, with 8 bases spanning the gap. The CDR3 region has the DNA TGTGCCAGCAGCCCGGACGGTAGCAATCAGCCCCAGCATTTT. Translating gives CASSPDGSNQPQHF.

The J gene is TRBJ1-5, the V gene TRBV6-2 or TRBV6-3; a weak D match, TRBD1 (5 bases). This CDR3 is 14 amino acids long. The V gene's germline CDR1 is MNHEY and CDR2 SVGEGT. Trimming stripped 1 base from V and 5 bases from J, with 9 bases between. The CDR3 coding sequence is TGTGCCAGCAGTTACTTTGGGGCCTATCAGCCCCAGCATTTT. Protein: CASSYFGAYQPQHF.

This rearrangement joins TRBV4-1 to TRBJ2-2; 8 bases line up with TRBD2. CDR1 and CDR2 from the germline V gene are MGHRA and YSYEKL. CDR3 length equals 15 residues. V was clipped by 3 bases and J by 4 bases; unmatched bases: 4. The CDR3 nucleotides read TGCGCCAGCAGCCAGGCCGGGACTAGCACCGGGGAGCTGTTTTTT. Residues: CASSQAGTSTGELFF.

The rearrangement joins TRBV9 to TRBJ1-3; a weak D match, TRBD1 (5 bases). Germline V lookup: CDR1 SGDLS, CDR2 YYNGEE. Trimming took 3 bases from V and 0 from J, leaving 13 bases between them. The CDR3 totals 16 residues. CDR3 in amino acids: CASSALGTFSGNTIYF. DNA for the CDR3: TGTGCCAGCAGCGCATTAGGGACTTTCTCTGGAAACACCATATATTTT.

The rearrangement links TRBV4-3 to TRBJ2-4; D perhaps matches TRBD2 (6 bases). CDR1 LGHNA and CDR2 YSLEER come from the germline V gene. CDR3 length: 17 residues. The V end was cut by 1 base, the J end by 1 base, with 14 bases between. As DNA, the CDR3 is TGCGCCAGCAGCCAAGGTGCTCTGGGGAGGGCCAAAAACATTCAGTACTTC. This codes for CASSQGALGRAKNIQYF.